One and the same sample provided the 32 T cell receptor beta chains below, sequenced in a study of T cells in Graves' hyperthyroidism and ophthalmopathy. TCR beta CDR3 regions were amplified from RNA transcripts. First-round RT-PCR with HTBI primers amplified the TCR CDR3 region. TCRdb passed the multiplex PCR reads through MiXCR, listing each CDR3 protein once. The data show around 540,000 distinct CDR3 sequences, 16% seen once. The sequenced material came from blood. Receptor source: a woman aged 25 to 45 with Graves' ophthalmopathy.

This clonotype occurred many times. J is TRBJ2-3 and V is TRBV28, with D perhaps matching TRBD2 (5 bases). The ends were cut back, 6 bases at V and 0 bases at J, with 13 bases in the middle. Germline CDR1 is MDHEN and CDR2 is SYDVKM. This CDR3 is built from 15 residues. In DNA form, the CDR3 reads TGTGCCAGCAGCTGGACTGGGTTTAGCACAGATACGCAGTATTTT. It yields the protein CASSWTGFSTDTQYF.

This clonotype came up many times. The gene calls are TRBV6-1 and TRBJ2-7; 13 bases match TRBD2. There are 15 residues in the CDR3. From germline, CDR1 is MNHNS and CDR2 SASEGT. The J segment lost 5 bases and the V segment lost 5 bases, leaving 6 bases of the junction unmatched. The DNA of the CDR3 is TGTGCCAGCAGTCTCCGAGGGACTAGCGGGAACGAGCAGTACTTC. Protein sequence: CASSLRGTSGNEQYF.

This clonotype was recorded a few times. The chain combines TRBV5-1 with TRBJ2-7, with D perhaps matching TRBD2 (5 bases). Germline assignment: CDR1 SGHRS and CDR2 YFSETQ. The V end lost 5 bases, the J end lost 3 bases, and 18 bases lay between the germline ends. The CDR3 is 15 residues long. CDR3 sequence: CASSPLDGDNYEQYF. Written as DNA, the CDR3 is TGCGCCAGCAGTCCCCTCGACGGGGATAACTACGAGCAGTACTTC.

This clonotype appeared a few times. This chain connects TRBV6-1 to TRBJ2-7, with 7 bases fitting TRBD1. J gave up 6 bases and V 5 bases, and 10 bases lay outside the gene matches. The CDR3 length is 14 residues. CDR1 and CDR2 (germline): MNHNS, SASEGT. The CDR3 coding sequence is TGTGCCAGCAGTCTAGTAGGACAGGCCACCGAGCAGTACTTC. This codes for CASSLVGQATEQYF.

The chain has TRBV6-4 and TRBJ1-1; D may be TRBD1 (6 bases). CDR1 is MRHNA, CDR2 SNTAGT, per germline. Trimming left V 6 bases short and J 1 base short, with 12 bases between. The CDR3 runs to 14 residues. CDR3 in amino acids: CASREGGANTEAFF. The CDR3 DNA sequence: TGTGCCAGCAGGGAGGGGGGTGCGAACACTGAAGCTTTCTTT.

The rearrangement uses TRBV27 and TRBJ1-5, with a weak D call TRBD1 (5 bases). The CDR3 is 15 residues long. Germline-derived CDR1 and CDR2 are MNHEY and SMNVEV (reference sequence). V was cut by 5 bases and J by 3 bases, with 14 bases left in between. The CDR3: CASSSHRTLNQPQHF. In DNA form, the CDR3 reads TGTGCCAGCAGTAGTCACAGGACCCTCAATCAGCCCCAGCATTTT.

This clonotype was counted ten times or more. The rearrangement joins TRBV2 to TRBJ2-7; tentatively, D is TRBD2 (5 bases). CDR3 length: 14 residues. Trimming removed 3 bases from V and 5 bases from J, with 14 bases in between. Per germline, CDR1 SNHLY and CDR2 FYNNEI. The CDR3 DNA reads TGTGCCAGCAGTGATAAACTAGATCTCGACGAGCAGTACTTC. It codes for CASSDKLDLDEQYF.

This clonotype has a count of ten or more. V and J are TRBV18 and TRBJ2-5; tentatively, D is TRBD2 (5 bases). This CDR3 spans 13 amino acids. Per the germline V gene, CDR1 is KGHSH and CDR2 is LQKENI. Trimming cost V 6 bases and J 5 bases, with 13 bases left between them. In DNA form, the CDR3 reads TGTGCCAGCTCCCCGGAGGTCTCGGAGACCCAGTACTTC. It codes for CASSPEVSETQYF.

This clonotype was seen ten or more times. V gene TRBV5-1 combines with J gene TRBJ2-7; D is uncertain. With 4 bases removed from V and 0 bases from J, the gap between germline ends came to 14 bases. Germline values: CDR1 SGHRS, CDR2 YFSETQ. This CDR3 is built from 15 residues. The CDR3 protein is CASSARSSLSYEQYF. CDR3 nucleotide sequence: TGCGCCAGCAGCGCACGGAGTTCCCTCTCCTACGAGCAGTACTTC.

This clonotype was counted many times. CDR3 sequence: CATSDLGHYNEQFF. The CDR3 DNA reads TGTGCCACCAGTGATTTGGGGCACTACAATGAGCAGTTCTTC. V is TRBV24-1 and J is TRBJ2-1; D is unclear. The germline gives CDR1 KGHDR, CDR2 SFDVKD. This CDR3 comprises 14 residues. Trimming pared 0 bases from V and 3 bases from J, leaving 5 bases between.

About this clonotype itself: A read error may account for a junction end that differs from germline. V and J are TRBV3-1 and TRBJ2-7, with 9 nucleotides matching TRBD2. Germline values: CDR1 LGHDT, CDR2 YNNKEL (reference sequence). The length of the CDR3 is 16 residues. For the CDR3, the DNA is TGTGTCAGCAGGCCCACGACGGTAGCGGGGGCGGACGAGCAGTACTTC. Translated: CVSRPTTVAGADEQYF.

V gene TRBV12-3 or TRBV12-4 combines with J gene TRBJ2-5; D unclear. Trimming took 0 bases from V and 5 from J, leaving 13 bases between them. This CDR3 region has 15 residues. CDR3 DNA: TGTGCCAGCAGTTTAGCAGGGTTAGGTGGGGAGACCCAGTACTTC. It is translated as CASSLAGLGGETQYF.

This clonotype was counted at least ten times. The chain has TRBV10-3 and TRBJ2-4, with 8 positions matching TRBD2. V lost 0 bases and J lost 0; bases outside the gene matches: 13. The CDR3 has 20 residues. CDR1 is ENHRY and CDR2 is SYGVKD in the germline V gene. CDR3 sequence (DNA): TGTGCCATCAGTGAGTCGGTCTTTAGCGGGGAGAATCGAGCCAAAAACATTCAGTACTTC. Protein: CAISESVFSGENRAKNIQYF.

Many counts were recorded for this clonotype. CDR3 region: CASSGTSSNYGYTF. CDR3 bases: TGTGCCAGCAGTGGAACGTCTAGCAACTATGGCTACACCTTC. The rearrangement joins TRBV2 to TRBJ1-2; the D is unclear. The length of the CDR3 is 14 residues. Trimming cost V 4 bases and J 2 bases, with 11 bases left between them. In germline, CDR1 is SNHLY, CDR2 FYNNEI. The full variable domain, rest sourced from reference TRBV2 and TRBJ1-2, is EPEVTQTPSHQVTQMGQEVILRCVPISNHLYFYWYRQILGQKVEFLVSFYNNEISEKSEIFDDQFSVERPDGSNFTLKIRSTKLEDSAMYFCASSGTSSNYGYTFGSGTRLTVV.

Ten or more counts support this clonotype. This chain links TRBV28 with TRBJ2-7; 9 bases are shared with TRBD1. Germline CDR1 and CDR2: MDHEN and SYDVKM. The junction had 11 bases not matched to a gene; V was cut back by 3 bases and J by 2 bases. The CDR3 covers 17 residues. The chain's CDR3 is CASSLPPGTGWAYEQYF. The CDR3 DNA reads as TGTGCCAGCAGTTTGCCCCCCGGGACAGGGTGGGCCTACGAGCAGTACTTC.

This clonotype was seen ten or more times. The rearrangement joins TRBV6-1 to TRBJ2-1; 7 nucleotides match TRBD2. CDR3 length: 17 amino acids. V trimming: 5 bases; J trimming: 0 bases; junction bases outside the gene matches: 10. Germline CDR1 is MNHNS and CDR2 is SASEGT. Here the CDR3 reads CASSYGGGITSYNEQFF. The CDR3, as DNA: TGTGCCAGCAGTTACGGCGGGGGAATCACCTCCTACAATGAGCAGTTCTTC.

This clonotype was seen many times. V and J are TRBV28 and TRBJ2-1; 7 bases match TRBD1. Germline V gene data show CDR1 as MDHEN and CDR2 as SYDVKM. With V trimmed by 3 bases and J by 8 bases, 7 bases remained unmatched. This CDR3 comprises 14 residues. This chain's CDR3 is CASSFGHRGDEQFF. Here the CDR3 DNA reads TGTGCCAGCAGTTTCGGGCACAGGGGCGATGAGCAGTTCTTC.

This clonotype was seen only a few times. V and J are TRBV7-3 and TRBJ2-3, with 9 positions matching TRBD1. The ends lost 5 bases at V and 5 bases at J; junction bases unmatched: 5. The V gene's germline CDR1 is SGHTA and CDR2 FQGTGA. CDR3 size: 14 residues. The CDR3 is CASSPQGAQDTQYF. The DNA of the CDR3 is TGTGCCAGCAGCCCACAGGGGGCGCAAGATACGCAGTATTTT.

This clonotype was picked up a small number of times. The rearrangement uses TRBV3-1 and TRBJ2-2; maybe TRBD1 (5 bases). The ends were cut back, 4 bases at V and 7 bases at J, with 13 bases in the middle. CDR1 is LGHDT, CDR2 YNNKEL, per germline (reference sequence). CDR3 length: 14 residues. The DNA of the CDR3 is TGTGCCAGCAGCCTAACCTCCCAGGGCGGGGAGCTGTTTTTT. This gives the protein CASSLTSQGGELFF.

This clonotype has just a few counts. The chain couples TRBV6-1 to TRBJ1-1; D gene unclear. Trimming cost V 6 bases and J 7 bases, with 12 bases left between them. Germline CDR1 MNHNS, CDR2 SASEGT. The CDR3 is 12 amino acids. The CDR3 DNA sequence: TGTGCCAGCAGGGGCGGCGTCCTTGAAGCTTTCTTT. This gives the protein CASRGGVLEAFF.

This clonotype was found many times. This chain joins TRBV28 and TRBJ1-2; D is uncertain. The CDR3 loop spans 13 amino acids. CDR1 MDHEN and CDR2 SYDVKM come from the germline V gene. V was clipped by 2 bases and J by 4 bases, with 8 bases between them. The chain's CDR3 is CASSLPPSYGYTF. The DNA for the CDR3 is TGTGCCAGCAGTTTACCGCCCTCCTATGGCTACACCTTC.

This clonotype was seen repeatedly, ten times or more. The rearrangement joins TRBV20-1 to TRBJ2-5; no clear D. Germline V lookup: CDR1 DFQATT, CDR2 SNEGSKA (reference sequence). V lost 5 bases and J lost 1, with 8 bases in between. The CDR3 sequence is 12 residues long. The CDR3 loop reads CSAGRFQETQYF. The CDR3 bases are TGCAGTGCTGGGCGGTTCCAAGAGACCCAGTACTTC.

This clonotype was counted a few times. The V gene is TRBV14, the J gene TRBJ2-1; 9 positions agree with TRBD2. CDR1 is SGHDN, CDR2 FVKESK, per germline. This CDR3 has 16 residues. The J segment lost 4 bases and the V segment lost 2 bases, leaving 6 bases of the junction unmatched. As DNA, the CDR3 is TGTGCCAGCAGCCAACCGACTAGCGGTTCTTACAATGAGCAGTTCTTC. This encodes CASSQPTSGSYNEQFF.

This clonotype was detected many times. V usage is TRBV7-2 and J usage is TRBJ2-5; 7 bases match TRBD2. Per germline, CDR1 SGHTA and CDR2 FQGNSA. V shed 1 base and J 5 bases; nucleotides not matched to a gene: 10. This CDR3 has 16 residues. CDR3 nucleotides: TGTGCCAGCAGCTTAGGCGGGAGTAGTGGTATTGAGACCCAGTACTTC. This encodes CASSLGGSSGIETQYF.

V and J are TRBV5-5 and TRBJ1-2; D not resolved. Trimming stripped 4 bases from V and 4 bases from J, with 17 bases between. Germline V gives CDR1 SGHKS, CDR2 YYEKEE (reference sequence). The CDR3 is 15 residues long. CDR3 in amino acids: CASSRSGWQFYGYTF. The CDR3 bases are TGTGCCAGCAGCCGCTCAGGTTGGCAGTTCTATGGCTACACCTTC.

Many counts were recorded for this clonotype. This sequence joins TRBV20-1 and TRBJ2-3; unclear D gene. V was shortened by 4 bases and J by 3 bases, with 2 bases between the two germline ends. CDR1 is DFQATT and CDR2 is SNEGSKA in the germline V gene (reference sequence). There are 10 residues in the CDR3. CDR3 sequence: CSAMTDTQYF. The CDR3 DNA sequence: TGCAGTGCTATGACAGATACGCAGTATTTT.

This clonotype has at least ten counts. CDR3 region: CASSLIIATSVSNIQYF. CDR3 nucleotide sequence: TGTGCCAGCAGCCTAATTATCGCCACTAGCGTATCCAACATTCAGTACTTC. This chain joins TRBV5-8 and TRBJ2-4, with 7 bases that match TRBD2. The CDR3 extends over 17 amino acids. With V trimmed by 4 bases and J by 7 bases, 17 bases remained unmatched. Germline CDR1 is SGHTS and CDR2 is YDEGEE.

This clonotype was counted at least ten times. The CDR3 sequence is CSARTSGTERETQYF. For the CDR3, the DNA is TGCAGTGCTAGAACTAGCGGGACGGAGCGCGAGACCCAGTACTTC. This chain connects TRBV20-1 to TRBJ2-5; 10 bases line up with TRBD2. CDR1 and CDR2 from the germline V gene are DFQATT and SNEGSKA (reference sequence). CDR3 size: 15 residues. Unmatched junction bases numbered 8, after V lost 2 bases and J lost 5 bases.

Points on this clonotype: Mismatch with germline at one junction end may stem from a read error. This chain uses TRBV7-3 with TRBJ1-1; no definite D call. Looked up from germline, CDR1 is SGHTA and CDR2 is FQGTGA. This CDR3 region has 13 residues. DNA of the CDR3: TGTACCAGCAGCTTAAGTCAGGCTGCTGAAGCTTTCTTT. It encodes CTSSLSQAAEAFF.

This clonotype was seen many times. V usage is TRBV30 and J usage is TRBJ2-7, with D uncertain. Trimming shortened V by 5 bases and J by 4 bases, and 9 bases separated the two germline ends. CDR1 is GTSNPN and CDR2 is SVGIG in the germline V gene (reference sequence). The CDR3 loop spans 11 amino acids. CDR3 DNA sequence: TGTGCCTGGGACGACTTATACGAGCAGTACTTC. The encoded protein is CAWDDLYEQYF.

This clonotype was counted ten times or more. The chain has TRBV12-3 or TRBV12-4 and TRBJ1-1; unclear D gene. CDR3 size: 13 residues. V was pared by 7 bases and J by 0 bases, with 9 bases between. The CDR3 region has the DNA TGTGCCAGCACTTCTCGCATGAACACTGAAGCTTTCTTT. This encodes CASTSRMNTEAFF.

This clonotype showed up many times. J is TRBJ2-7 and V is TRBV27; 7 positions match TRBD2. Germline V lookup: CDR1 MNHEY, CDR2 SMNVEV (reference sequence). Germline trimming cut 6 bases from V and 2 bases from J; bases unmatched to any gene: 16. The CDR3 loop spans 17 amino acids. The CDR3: CASSVLFRGSQTYEQYF. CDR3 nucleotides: TGTGCCAGCAGCGTCCTCTTCCGCGGGAGTCAAACCTACGAGCAGTACTTC.